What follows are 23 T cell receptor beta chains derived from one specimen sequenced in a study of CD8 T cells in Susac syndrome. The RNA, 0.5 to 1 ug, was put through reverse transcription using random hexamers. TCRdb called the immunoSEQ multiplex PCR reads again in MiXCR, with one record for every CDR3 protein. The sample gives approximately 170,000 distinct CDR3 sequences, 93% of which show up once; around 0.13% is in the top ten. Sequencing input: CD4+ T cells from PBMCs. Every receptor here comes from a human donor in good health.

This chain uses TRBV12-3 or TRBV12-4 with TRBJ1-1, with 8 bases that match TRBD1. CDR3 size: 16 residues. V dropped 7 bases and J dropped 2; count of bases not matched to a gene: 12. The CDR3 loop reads CASTKDRVGANTEAFF. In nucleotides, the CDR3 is TGTGCCAGCACCAAGGACAGGGTGGGGGCAAACACTGAAGCTTTCTTT.

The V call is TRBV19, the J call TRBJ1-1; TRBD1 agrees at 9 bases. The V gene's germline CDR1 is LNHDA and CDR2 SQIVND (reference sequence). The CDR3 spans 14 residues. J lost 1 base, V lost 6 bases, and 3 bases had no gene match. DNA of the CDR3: TGTGCCAGTAGGACAGGGGGTTCGAACACTGAAGCTTTCTTT. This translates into CASRTGGSNTEAFF.

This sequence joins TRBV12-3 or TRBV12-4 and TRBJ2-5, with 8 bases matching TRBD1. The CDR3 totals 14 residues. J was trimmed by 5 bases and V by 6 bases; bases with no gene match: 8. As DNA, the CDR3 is TGTGCCAGCAGCGACACAGGGGGAAGGGAGACCCAGTACTTC. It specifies CASSDTGGRETQYF.

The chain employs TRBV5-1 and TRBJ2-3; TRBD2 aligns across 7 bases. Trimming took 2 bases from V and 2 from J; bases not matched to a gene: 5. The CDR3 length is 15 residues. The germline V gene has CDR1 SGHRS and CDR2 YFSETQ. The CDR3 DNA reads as TGCGCCAGCAGCTTTACAGCGGGGCTCACAGATACGCAGTATTTT. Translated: CASSFTAGLTDTQYF.

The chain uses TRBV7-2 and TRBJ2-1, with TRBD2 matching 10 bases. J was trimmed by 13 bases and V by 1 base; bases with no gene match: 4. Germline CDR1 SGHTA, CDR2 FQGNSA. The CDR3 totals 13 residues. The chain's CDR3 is CASSLETSGTQFF. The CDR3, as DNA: TGTGCCAGCAGCTTAGAAACTAGCGGGACCCAGTTCTTC.

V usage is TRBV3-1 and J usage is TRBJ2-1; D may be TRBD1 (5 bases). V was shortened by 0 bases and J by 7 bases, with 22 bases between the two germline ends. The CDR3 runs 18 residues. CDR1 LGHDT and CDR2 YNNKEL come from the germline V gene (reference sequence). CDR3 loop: CASSQDGWGRNPTNEQFF. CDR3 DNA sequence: TGTGCCAGCAGCCAAGATGGCTGGGGCCGCAATCCCACAAATGAGCAGTTCTTC.

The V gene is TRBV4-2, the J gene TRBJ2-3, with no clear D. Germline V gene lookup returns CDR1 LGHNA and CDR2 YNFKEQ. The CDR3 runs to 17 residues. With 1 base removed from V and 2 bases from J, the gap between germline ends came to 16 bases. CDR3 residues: CASSQGPDLSPTDTQYF. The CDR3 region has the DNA TGTGCCAGCAGCCAAGGGCCCGACCTCTCCCCCACAGATACGCAGTATTTT.

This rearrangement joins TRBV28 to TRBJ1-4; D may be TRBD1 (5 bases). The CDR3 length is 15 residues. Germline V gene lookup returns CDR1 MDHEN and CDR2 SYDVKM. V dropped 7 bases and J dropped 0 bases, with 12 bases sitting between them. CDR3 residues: CASTPGGTTNEKLFF. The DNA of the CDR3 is TGTGCCAGCACCCCGGGGGGTACAACTAATGAAAAACTGTTTTTT.

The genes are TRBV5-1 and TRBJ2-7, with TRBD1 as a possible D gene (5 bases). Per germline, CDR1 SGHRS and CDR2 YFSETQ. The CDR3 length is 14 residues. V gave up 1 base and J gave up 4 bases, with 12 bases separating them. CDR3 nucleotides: TGCGCCAGCAGCTTGCTTGGCAGGGCGTACGAGCAGTACTTC. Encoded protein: CASSLLGRAYEQYF.

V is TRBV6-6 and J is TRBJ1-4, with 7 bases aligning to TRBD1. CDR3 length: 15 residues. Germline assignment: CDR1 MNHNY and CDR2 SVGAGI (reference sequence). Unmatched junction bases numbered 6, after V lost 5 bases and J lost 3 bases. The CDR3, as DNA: TGTGCCAGCAGTGACGAGACAGGGCCTAATGAAAAACTGTTTTTT. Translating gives CASSDETGPNEKLFF.

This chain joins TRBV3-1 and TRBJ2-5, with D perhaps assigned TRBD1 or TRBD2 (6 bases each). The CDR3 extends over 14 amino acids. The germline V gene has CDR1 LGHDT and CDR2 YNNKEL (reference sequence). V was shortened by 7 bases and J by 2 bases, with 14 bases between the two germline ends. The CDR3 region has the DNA TGTGCCAGCATACCCGTAGGGGGGCAAGAGACCCAGTACTTC. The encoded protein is CASIPVGGQETQYF.

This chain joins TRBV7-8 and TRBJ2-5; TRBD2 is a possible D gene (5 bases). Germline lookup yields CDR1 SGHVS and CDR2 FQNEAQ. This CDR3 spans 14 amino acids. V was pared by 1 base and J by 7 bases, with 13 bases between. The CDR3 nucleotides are TGTGCCAGCAGCTTAGTCGAGGGATTCGGGACCCAGTACTTC. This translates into CASSLVEGFGTQYF.

The CDR3 bases are TGTGCCAGCAGCCAAGATGGGGCAGGGGGCATCAATTCACCCCTCCACTTT. The encoded protein is CASSQDGAGGINSPLHF. This chain joins TRBV3-1 and TRBJ1-6, with TRBD1 matching over 8 bases. Germline V gives CDR1 LGHDT, CDR2 YNNKEL (reference sequence). This CDR3 is 17 amino acids long. V lost 0 bases to trimming and J lost 7 bases; unmatched junction nucleotides: 8.

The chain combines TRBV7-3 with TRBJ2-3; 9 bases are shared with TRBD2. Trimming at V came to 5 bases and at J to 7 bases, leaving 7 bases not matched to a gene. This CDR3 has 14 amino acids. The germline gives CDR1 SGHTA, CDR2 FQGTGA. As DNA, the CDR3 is TGTGCCAGCAGCCCAAGAAGCGGGGGGAATACGCAGTATTTT. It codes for CASSPRSGGNTQYF.

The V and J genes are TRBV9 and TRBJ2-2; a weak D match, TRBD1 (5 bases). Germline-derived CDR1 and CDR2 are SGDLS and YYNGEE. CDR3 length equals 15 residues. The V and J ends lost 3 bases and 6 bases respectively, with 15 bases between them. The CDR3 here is CASSAGQTTPGELFF. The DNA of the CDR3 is TGTGCCAGCAGCGCAGGACAAACTACCCCCGGGGAGCTGTTTTTT. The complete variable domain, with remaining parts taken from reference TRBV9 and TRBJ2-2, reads DSGVTQTPKHLITATGQRVTLRCSPRSGDLSVYWYQQSLDQGLQFLIQYYNGEERAKGNILERFSAQQFPDLHSELNLSSLELGDSALYFCASSAGQTTPGELFFGEGSRLTVL.

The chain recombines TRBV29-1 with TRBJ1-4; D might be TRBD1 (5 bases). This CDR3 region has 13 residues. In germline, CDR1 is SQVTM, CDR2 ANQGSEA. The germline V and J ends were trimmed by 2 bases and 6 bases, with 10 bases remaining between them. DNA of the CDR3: TGCAGCGTTGAAAGTACAGGCGATGAAAAACTGTTTTTT. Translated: CSVESTGDEKLFF.

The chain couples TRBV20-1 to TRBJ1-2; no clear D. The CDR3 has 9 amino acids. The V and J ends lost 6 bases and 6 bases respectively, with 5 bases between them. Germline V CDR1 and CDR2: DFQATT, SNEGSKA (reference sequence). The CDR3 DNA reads TGCAGTGCACTCGATGGCTACACCTTC. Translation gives CSALDGYTF.

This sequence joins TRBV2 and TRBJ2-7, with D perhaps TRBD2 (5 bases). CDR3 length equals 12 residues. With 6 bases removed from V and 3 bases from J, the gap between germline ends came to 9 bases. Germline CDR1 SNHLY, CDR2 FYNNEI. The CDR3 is CASSGDYYEQYF. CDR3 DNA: TGTGCCAGCAGCGGAGACTACTACGAGCAGTACTTC.

DNA of the CDR3: TGCGCCAGCAGCAGGACAGGGGCCGGAGCTTTCTTT. This encodes CASSRTGAGAFF. J is TRBJ1-1 and V is TRBV5-1; 9 bases are shared with TRBD1. This CDR3 comprises 12 residues. V trimming: 4 bases; J trimming: 10 bases; junction bases outside the gene matches: 5. Germline CDR1 SGHRS, CDR2 YFSETQ. Complete variable domain (other parts from reference TRBV5-1 and TRBJ1-1): KAGVTQTPRYLIKTRGQQVTLSCSPISGHRSVSWYQQTPGQGLQFLFEYFSETQRNKGNFPGRFSGRQFSNSRSEMNVSTLELGDSALYLCASSRTGAGAFFGQGTRLTVV.

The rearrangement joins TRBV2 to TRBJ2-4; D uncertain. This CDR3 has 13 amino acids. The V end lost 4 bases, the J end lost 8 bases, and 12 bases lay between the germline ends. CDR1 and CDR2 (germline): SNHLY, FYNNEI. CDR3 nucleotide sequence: TGTGCCAGCAGTGGGGAACTTGGGGACATTCAGTACTTC. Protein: CASSGELGDIQYF.

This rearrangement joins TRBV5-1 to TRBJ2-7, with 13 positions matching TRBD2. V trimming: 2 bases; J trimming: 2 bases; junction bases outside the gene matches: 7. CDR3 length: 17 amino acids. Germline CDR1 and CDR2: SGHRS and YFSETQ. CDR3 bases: TGCGCCAGCAGCTTCGGGGGGACTAGCGGGGACCCCTACGAGCAGTACTTC. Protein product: CASSFGGTSGDPYEQYF.

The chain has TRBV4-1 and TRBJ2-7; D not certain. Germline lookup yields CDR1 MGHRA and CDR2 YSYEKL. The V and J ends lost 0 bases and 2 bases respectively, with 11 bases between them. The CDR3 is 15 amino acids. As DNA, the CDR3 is TGCGCCAGCAGCCAAGAAGGCTCCACCGCCTACGAGCAGTACTTC. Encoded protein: CASSQEGSTAYEQYF.

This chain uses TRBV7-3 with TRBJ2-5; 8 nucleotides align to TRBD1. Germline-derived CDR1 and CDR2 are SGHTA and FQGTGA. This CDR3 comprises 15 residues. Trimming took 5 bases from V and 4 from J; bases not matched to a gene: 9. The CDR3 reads CASSEGQAFGETQYF. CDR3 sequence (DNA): TGTGCCAGCAGCGAGGGACAGGCATTTGGAGAGACCCAGTACTTC.